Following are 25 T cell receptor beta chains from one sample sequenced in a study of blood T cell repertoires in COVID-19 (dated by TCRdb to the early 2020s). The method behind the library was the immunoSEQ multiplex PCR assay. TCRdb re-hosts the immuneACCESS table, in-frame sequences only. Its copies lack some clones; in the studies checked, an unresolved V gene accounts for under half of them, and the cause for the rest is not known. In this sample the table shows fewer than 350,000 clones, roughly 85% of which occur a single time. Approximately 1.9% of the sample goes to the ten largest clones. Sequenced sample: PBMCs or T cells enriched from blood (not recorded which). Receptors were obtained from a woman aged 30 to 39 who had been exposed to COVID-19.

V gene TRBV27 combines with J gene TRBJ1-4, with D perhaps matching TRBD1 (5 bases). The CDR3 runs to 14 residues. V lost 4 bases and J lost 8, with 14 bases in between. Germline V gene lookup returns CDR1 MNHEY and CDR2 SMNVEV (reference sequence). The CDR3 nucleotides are TGTGCCAGCAGTTCGGAGGGGTTGGGAGAAAAACTGTTTTTT. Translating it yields CASSSEGLGEKLFF.

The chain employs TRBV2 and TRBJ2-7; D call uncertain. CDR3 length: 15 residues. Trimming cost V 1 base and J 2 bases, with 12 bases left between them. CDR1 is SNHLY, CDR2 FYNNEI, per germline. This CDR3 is CASSEESSAPYEQYF. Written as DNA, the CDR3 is TGTGCCAGCAGTGAAGAAAGTAGTGCCCCCTACGAGCAGTACTTC. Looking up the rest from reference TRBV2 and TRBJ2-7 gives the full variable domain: EPEVTQTPSHQVTQMGQEVILRCVPISNHLYFYWYRQILGQKVEFLVSFYNNEISEKSEIFDDQFSVERPDGSNFTLKIRSTKLEDSAMYFCASSEESSAPYEQYFGPGTRLTVT.

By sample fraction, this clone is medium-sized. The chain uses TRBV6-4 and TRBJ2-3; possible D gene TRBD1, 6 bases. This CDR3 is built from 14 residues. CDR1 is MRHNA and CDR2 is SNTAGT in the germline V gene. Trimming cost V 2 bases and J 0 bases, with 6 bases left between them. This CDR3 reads CASSDGQSTDTQYF. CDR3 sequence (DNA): TGTGCCAGCAGTGACGGACAGAGCACAGATACGCAGTATTTT.

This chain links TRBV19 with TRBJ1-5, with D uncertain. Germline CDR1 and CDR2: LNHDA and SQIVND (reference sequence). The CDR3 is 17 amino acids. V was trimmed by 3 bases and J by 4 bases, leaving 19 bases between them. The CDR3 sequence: CASSIHGDTALNQPQHF. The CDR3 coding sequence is TGTGCCAGTAGTATTCACGGCGACACCGCCTTGAATCAGCCCCAGCATTTT.

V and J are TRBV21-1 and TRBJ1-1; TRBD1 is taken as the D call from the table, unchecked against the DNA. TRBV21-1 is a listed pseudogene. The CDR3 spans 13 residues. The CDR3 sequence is CASSPTRGNEAFF. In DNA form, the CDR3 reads TGTGCCAGCAGCCCAACAAGGGGGAATGAAGCTTTCTTT.

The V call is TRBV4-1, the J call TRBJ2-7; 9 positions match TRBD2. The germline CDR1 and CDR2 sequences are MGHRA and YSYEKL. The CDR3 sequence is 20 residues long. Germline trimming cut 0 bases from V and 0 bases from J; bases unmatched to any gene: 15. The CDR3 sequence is CASSQENSGSGGPSSYEQYF. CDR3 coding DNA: TGCGCCAGCAGCCAAGAGAATAGTGGTAGCGGGGGCCCAAGCTCCTACGAGCAGTACTTC.

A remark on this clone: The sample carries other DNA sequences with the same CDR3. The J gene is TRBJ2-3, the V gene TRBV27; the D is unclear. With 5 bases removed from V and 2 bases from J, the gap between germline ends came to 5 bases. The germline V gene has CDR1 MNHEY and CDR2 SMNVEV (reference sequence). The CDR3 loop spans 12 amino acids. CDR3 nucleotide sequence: TGTGCCAGCAGTCAGTCCACAGATACGCAGTATTTT. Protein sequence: CASSQSTDTQYF.

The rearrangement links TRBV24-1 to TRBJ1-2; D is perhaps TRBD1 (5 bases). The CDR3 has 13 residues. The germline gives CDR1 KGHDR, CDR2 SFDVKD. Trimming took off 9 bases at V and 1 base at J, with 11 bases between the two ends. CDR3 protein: CATGSDSNYGYTF. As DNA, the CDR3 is TGTGCCACCGGCTCTGACAGTAACTATGGCTACACCTTC.

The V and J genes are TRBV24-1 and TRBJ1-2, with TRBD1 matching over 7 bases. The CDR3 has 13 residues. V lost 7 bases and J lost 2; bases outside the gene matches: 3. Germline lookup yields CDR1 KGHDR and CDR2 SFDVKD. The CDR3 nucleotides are TGTGCCACCAGCCCGACAGGGAACTATGGCTACACCTTC. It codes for CATSPTGNYGYTF.

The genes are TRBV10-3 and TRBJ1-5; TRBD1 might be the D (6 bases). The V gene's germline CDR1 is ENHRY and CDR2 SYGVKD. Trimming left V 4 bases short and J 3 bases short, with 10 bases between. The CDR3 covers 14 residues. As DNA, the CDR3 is TGTGCCATCAGTGGCAGGGGAGACAATCAGCCCCAGCATTTT. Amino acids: CAISGRGDNQPQHF.

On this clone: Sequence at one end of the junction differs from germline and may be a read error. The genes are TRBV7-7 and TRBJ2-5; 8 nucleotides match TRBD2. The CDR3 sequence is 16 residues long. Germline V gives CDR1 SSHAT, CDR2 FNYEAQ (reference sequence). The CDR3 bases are TGTGCTAGCAGCAGGCGAGCGGGGGCGGACCAAGAGACCCAGTACTTC. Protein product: CASSRRAGADQETQYF.

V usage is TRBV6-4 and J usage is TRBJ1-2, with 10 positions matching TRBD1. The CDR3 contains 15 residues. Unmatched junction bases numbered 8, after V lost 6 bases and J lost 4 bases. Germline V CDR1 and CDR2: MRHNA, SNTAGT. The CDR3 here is CASRAGTGDFYGYTF. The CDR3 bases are TGTGCCAGCAGGGCCGGGACAGGGGACTTCTATGGCTACACCTTC.

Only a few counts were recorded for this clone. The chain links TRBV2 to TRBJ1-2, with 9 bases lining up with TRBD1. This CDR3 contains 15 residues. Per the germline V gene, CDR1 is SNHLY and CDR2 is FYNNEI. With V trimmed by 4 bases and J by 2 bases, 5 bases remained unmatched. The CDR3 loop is CASSGGQGMNYGYTF. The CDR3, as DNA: TGTGCCAGCAGTGGCGGACAGGGGATGAACTATGGCTACACCTTC. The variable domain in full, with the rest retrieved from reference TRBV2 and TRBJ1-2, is EPEVTQTPSHQVTQMGQEVILRCVPISNHLYFYWYRQILGQKVEFLVSFYNNEISEKSEIFDDQFSVERPDGSNFTLKIRSTKLEDSAMYFCASSGGQGMNYGYTFGSGTRLTVV.

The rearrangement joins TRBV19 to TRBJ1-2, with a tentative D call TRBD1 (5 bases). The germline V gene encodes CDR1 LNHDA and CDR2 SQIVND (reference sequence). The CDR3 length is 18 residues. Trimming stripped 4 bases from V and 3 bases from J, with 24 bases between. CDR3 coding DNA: TGTGCCAGTAGTACAGTCTTTCAAGCAGGGTATGGCGACTATGGCTACACCTTC. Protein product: CASSTVFQAGYGDYGYTF.

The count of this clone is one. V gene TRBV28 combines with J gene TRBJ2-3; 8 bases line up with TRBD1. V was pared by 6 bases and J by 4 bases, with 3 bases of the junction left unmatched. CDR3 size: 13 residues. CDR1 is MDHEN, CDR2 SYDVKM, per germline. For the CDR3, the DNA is TGTGCCAGCAGGAAGACAGGGGCAGATACGCAGTATTTT. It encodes CASRKTGADTQYF.

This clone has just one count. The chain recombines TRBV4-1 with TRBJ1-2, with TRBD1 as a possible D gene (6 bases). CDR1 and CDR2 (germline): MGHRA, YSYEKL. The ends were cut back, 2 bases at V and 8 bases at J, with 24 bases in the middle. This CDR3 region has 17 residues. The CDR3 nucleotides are TGCGCCAGCAGCCAATGGGTTAACAGGGAACCCTCTATGGGCTACACCTTC. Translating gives CASSQWVNREPSMGYTF.

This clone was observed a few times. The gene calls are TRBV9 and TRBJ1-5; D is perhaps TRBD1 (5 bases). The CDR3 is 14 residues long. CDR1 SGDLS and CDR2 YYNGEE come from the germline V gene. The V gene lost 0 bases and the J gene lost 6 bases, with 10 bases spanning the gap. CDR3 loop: CASSVAGSGQPQHF. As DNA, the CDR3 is TGTGCCAGCAGCGTAGCAGGGTCAGGTCAGCCCCAGCATTTT.

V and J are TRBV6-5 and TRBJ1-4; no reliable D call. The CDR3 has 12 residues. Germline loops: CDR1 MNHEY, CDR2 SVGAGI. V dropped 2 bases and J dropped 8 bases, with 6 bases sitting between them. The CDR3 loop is CASSYEGEKLFF. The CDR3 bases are TGTGCCAGCAGTTACGAGGGCGAAAAACTGTTTTTT.

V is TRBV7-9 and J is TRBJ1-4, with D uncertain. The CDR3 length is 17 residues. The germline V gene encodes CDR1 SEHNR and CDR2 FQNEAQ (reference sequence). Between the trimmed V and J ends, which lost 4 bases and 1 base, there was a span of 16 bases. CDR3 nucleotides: TGTGCCAGCAGCTCCCCCACGGGGAGGAGAACTAATGAAAAACTGTTTTTT. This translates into CASSSPTGRRTNEKLFF.

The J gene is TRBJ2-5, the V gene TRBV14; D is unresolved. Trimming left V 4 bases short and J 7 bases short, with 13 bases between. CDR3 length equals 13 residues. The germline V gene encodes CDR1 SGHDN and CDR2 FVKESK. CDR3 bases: TGTGCCAGCAGCCCCCTTCCCGCAGGGACCCAGTACTTC. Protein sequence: CASSPLPAGTQYF.

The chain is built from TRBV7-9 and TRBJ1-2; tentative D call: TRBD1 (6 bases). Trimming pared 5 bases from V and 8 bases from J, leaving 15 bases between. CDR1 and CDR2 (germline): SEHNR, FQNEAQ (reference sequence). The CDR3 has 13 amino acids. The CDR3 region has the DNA TGTGCCAGCAGCCCCACTGACAGGCAAGGCTACACCTTC. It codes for CASSPTDRQGYTF.

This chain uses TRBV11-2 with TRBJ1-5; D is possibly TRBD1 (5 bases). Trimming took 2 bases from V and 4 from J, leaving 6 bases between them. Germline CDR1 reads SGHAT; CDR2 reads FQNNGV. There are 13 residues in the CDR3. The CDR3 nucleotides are TGTGCCAGCAGCTTAAAGGGGAATCAGCCCCAGCATTTT. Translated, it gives CASSLKGNQPQHF.

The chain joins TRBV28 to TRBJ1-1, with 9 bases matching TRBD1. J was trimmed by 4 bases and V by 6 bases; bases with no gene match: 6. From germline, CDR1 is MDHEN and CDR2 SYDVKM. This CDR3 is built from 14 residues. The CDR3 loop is CASSWGQGSTEAFF. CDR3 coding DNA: TGTGCCAGCAGCTGGGGACAGGGATCCACTGAAGCTTTCTTT.

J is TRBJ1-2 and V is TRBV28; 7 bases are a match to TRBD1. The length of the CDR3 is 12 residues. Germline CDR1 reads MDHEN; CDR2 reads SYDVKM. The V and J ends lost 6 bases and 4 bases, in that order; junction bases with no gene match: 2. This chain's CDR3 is CASRGTVYGYTF. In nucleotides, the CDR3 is TGTGCCAGCAGGGGGACAGTCTATGGCTACACCTTC.

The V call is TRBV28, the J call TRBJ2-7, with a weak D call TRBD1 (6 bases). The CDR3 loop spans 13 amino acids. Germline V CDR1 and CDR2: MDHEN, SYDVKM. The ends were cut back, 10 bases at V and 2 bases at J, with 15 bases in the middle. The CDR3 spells CATETGFTYEQYF. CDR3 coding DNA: TGTGCCACCGAGACAGGTTTCACCTACGAGCAGTACTTC.